Listed here are 26 T cell receptor beta chains from one sample, sequenced in a study of low-dose radiotherapy and immunotherapy resistance in tumors. Stated time point: after trial treatment. The treatment denotes: LDRT plus nivolumab, ipilimumab, low-dose cyclophosphamide and aspirin (RACIN trial). First-strand cDNA relied on TRAV- and TRBV-specific primers spanning alpha and beta chains. TCRs were put through approximately 20 PCR cycles of amplification with Phusion. A constant-region primer and the V-primer adapter served as the primer pair. TCRdb analysed the reads with MiXCR anew, one entry per CDR3 protein. The data contain under 40,000 distinct CDR3 sequences, 45% to 50% of them singletons. Sequenced material: PBMCs, taken after low-dose radiotherapy plus immunotherapy. Receptors were obtained from a male donor with gallbladder cancer.

This clonotype came up a few times. One base separates it from a far larger clone, so it is likely a read error. The chain recombines TRBV5-3 with TRBJ2-5; D unclear. TRBV5-3 is noted as an ORF with a role that remains uncertain. Trimming removed 8 bases at V and 11 bases at J, with 25 bases between. This CDR3 region has 14 residues. The CDR3 region is CASSFDRAVGEQYF. CDR3 sequence (DNA): TGTGCCAGCAGTTTCGATCGGGCGGTGGGTGAGCAGTACTTC.

V is TRBV5-1 and J is TRBJ2-3, with TRBD2 matching 13 bases. Germline CDR1 SGHRS, CDR2 YFSETQ. The J segment lost 4 bases and the V segment lost 0 bases, leaving 5 bases of the junction unmatched. The CDR3 consists of 17 residues. The CDR3 spells CASSLEGTSGVADTQYF. The CDR3 coding sequence is TGCGCCAGCAGCTTGGAGGGGACTAGCGGGGTTGCAGATACGCAGTATTTT.

This chain joins TRBV27 and TRBJ1-5, with D perhaps matching TRBD1 (5 bases). The germline gives CDR1 MNHEY, CDR2 SMNVEV (reference sequence). Trimming took 0 bases from V and 2 from J, leaving 14 bases between them. The CDR3 runs 17 residues. This CDR3 reads CASSLSYGRGGNQPQHF. CDR3 nucleotides: TGTGCCAGCAGTTTATCCTATGGGAGGGGTGGCAATCAGCCCCAGCATTTT.

This rearrangement joins TRBV2 to TRBJ2-7; TRBD1 or TRBD2 may be the D gene (5 bases each). V gave up 8 bases and J gave up 2 bases, with 16 bases separating them. The germline V gene encodes CDR1 SNHLY and CDR2 FYNNEI. The CDR3 consists of 14 residues. CDR3 coding DNA: TGTGCCAGCTTCCCCTGGGACGGGACCTACGAGCAGTACTTC. Encoded protein: CASFPWDGTYEQYF.

By share, this clonotype counts as medium-sized. The V gene is TRBV6-6, the J gene TRBJ2-3; weak D call: TRBD1 (5 bases). CDR1 and CDR2 from the germline V gene are MNHNY and SVGAGI (reference sequence). This CDR3 region has 15 residues. The ends were cut back, 5 bases at V and 6 bases at J, with 18 bases in the middle. CDR3 nucleotide sequence: TGTGCCAGCAGTCACCGACAGTTGGCTCGGGATACGCAGTATTTT. It translates to CASSHRQLARDTQYF.

A remark on this clonotype: Given a far larger clone just one base away, this is likely a sequencing read error. V is TRBV6-2 or TRBV6-3 and J is TRBJ2-1; TRBD1 might be the D (6 bases). The CDR3 runs to 16 residues. Germline V gene data show CDR1 as MNHEY and CDR2 as SVGEGT. V was pared by 5 bases and J by 13 bases, with 27 bases between. CDR3 in amino acids: CASSEVLQAAGETQFF. In DNA, the CDR3 is TGTGCCAGCAGTGAAGTTCTACAGGCGGCAGGGGAGACCCAGTTCTTC.

The gene calls are TRBV19 and TRBJ2-5, with a possible D match to TRBD2 (5 bases). The V and J ends lost 5 bases and 5 bases respectively, with 15 bases between them. The germline V gene encodes CDR1 LNHDA and CDR2 SQIVND (reference sequence). This CDR3 region has 14 residues. CDR3 loop: CASSDGGSKETQYF. The CDR3 DNA reads TGTGCCAGTAGTGACGGTGGGAGCAAGGAGACCCAGTACTTC.

CDR3 sequence (DNA): TGTGCCACCGACAGGGGAGAGACCCAGTACTTC. This gives the protein CATDRGETQYF. The V and J genes are TRBV24-1 and TRBJ2-5, with 8 bases identical to TRBD1. This CDR3 has 11 residues. Germline lookup yields CDR1 KGHDR and CDR2 SFDVKD. V gave up 9 bases and J gave up 4 bases; unmatched junction bases: 0.

In regard to this clonotype: This is likely an artifact of a read error, given a far larger clone one base away. J is TRBJ2-3 and V is TRBV6-5, with 7 nucleotides matching TRBD1. The germline gives CDR1 MNHEY, CDR2 SVGAGI. The CDR3 has 16 residues. V lost 11 bases, J lost 1 base, and 15 bases stayed unmatched. CDR3 sequence reads: CAGTTGERGRTDTQYF. The DNA of the CDR3 is TGTGCCGGCACCACCGGTGAGAGGGGGCGCACAGATACGCAGTATTTT.

J is TRBJ1-5 and V is TRBV20-1; 8 nucleotides align to TRBD1. With V trimmed by 3 bases and J by 0 bases, 7 bases remained unmatched. The germline CDR1 and CDR2 sequences are DFQATT and SNEGSKA (reference sequence). The CDR3 is 16 residues long. The CDR3 loop is CSARLGQAFSNQPQHF. The CDR3, as DNA: TGCAGTGCTAGGTTGGGACAGGCATTTAGCAATCAGCCCCAGCATTTT.

This chain links TRBV28 with TRBJ2-1; D may be TRBD2 (5 bases). V was pared by 2 bases and J by 13 bases, with 15 bases between. Per germline, CDR1 MDHEN and CDR2 SYDVKM. The CDR3 has 13 amino acids. The CDR3 loop reads CASSLIGGLSQFF. CDR3 in DNA: TGTGCCAGCAGTTTAATAGGCGGGCTTTCTCAGTTCTTC.

This clonotype came up once. With a far larger clone one base away, a read error is the likely cause. This chain uses TRBV2 with TRBJ2-4; TRBD2 matches at 9 bases. This CDR3 spans 13 amino acids. V gave up 6 bases and J gave up 13 bases; unmatched junction bases: 10. Germline V gene data show CDR1 as SNHLY and CDR2 as FYNNEI. The CDR3 region is CASRGGGGAGQYF. The CDR3 DNA follows: TGTGCCAGCAGGGGAGGCGGGGGGGCCGGGCAGTACTTC.

This clonotype was detected a few times. J is TRBJ2-7 and V is TRBV21-1. TRBV21-1 is assigned pseudogene status. The CDR3 has 16 amino acids. The CDR3 DNA sequence: TGTGCCAGCAGCCGCCAAGAACAGACACCCTTAAGCGAGCAGTACTTC. Amino acid sequence: CASSRQEQTPLSEQYF.

This clonotype is termed medium-sized. The chain is built from TRBV12-3 or TRBV12-4 and TRBJ2-3, with D unclear. Trimming took off 5 bases at V and 0 bases at J, with 9 bases between the two ends. This CDR3 has 14 amino acids. The CDR3 bases are TGTGCCAGCAGTCGTTCCCGCAGCACAGATACGCAGTATTTT. This codes for CASSRSRSTDTQYF.

Sample share makes this clonotype medium-sized. This chain joins TRBV6-5 and TRBJ2-3, with TRBD1 identical over 8 bases. J lost 7 bases, V lost 4 bases, and 4 bases had no gene match. The germline gives CDR1 MNHEY, CDR2 SVGAGI. This CDR3 is 13 amino acids long. The CDR3 DNA is TGTGCCAGCAGTTCCGACAGGGGCAATACGCAGTATTTT. Translation gives CASSSDRGNTQYF.

This clonotype came up many times. This chain joins TRBV24-1 and TRBJ2-3, with D perhaps TRBD2 (5 bases). V was pared by 0 bases and J by 9 bases, with 9 bases between. CDR1 is KGHDR, CDR2 SFDVKD, per germline. The CDR3 sequence is 13 residues long. For the CDR3, the DNA is TGTGCCACCAGTGATTTGGAGGGTCGAACGCAGTATTTT. Its translation: CATSDLEGRTQYF.

The V gene is TRBV20-1, the J gene TRBJ2-7; TRBD2 matches 7 bases. Trimming removed 2 bases from V and 2 bases from J; junction bases left unmatched: 6. Looked up from germline, CDR1 is DFQATT and CDR2 is SNEGSKA (reference sequence). The CDR3 loop spans 14 amino acids. This CDR3 is CSARTGTNPYEQYF. The CDR3 DNA follows: TGCAGTGCTAGAACCGGGACTAACCCCTACGAGCAGTACTTC.

The genes are TRBV11-2 and TRBJ2-2; 9 positions agree with TRBD2. Germline V gives CDR1 SGHAT, CDR2 FQNNGV. V shed 5 bases, J shed 5 bases, and the junction held 9 bases outside the gene matches. The CDR3 has 16 residues. The CDR3 sequence: CASSPGWRGGTGELFF. The CDR3 DNA is TGTGCCAGCAGCCCAGGGTGGCGGGGGGGAACCGGGGAGCTGTTTTTT. Supplemented by reference TRBV11-2 and TRBJ2-2, the full variable domain reads EAGVAQSPRYKIIEKRQSVAFWCNPISGHATLYWYQQILGQGPKLLIQFQNNGVVDDSQLPKDRFSAERLKGVDSTLKIQPAKLEDSAVYLCASSPGWRGGTGELFFGEGSRLTVL.

This clonotype qualifies as large (0.1 to 1%). The rearrangement links TRBV19 to TRBJ1-2; the D gene is possibly TRBD1 (5 bases). This CDR3 comprises 15 residues. V lost 6 bases and J 4 bases, leaving 18 bases between the germline ends. The V gene's germline CDR1 is LNHDA and CDR2 SQIVND (reference sequence). CDR3 region: CASRSGGAGPYGYTF. CDR3 sequence (DNA): TGTGCCAGTAGATCGGGGGGTGCAGGTCCCTATGGCTACACCTTC. Variable domain in full (rest from reference TRBV19 and TRBJ1-2): DGGITQSPKYLFRKEGQNVTLSCEQNLNHDAMYWYRQDPGQGLRLIYYSQIVNDFQKGDIAEGYSVSREKKESFPLTVTSAQKNPTAFYLCASRSGGAGPYGYTFGSGTRLTVV.

V and J are TRBV6-6 and TRBJ2-4, with 10 bases lining up with TRBD2. The ends lost 7 bases at V and 0 bases at J; junction bases unmatched: 6. Germline CDR1 is MNHNY and CDR2 is SVGAGI (reference sequence). This CDR3 region has 16 residues. The CDR3 region is CASTDSGRVAKNIQYF. DNA of the CDR3: TGTGCCAGCACCGACAGCGGGAGGGTAGCCAAAAACATTCAGTACTTC.

This clonotype was found many times. The rearrangement links TRBV2 to TRBJ2-2, with TRBD2 matching over 11 bases. The CDR3 loop spans 16 amino acids. V was pared by 5 bases and J by 1 base, with 3 bases of the junction left unmatched. The germline V gene encodes CDR1 SNHLY and CDR2 FYNNEI. CDR3 in DNA: TGTGCCAGCAGTAGCGGGACTAGCGGGAACACCGGGGAGCTGTTTTTT. Protein product: CASSSGTSGNTGELFF.

The chain recombines TRBV18 with TRBJ2-7; 9 bases map to TRBD2. This CDR3 contains 14 residues. Germline assignment: CDR1 KGHSH and CDR2 LQKENI. V dropped 0 bases and J dropped 5; count of bases not matched to a gene: 2. CDR3 amino acids: CASSPPASGDEQYF. In DNA, the CDR3 is TGTGCCAGCTCACCACCGGCTAGCGGGGACGAGCAGTACTTC.

This clonotype was detected ten times or more. V usage is TRBV7-2 and J usage is TRBJ2-7; 7 bases align to TRBD1. The V segment lost 4 bases and the J segment 4 bases; nucleotides outside the gene matches: 4. CDR3 length: 13 residues. CDR1 and CDR2 (germline): SGHTA, FQGNSA. DNA for the CDR3: TGTGCCAGCAGCTCGGGACAGAAATACGAGCAGTACTTC. Translation: CASSSGQKYEQYF.

This clonotype is labeled as medium-sized. The gene calls are TRBV5-1 and TRBJ1-3, with 7 positions matching TRBD1. The germline V gene has CDR1 SGHRS and CDR2 YFSETQ. The J segment lost 0 bases and the V segment lost 0 bases, leaving 6 bases of the junction unmatched. The CDR3 totals 17 residues. The CDR3 coding sequence is TGCGCCAGCAGCTTGGAGAAGACAGGGTCCTCTGGAAACACCATATATTTT. Its translation is CASSLEKTGSSGNTIYF.

J is TRBJ2-2 and V is TRBV6-1; tentative D call: TRBD1 (6 bases). The germline V gene has CDR1 MNHNS and CDR2 SASEGT. V lost 7 bases and J lost 4, with 10 bases in between. This CDR3 has 13 residues. CDR3 residues: CASIIGGTGELFF. CDR3 nucleotides: TGTGCCAGCATAATAGGGGGCACCGGGGAGCTGTTTTTT.

This sequence joins TRBV27 and TRBJ2-3; 11 positions match TRBD1. This CDR3 comprises 16 residues. In germline, CDR1 is MNHEY, CDR2 SMNVEV (reference sequence). V lost 2 bases, J lost 4 bases, and 5 bases stayed unmatched. CDR3 loop: CASSLVGTGGADTQYF. In nucleotides, the CDR3 is TGTGCCAGCAGTTTAGTAGGGACAGGGGGAGCAGATACGCAGTATTTT.